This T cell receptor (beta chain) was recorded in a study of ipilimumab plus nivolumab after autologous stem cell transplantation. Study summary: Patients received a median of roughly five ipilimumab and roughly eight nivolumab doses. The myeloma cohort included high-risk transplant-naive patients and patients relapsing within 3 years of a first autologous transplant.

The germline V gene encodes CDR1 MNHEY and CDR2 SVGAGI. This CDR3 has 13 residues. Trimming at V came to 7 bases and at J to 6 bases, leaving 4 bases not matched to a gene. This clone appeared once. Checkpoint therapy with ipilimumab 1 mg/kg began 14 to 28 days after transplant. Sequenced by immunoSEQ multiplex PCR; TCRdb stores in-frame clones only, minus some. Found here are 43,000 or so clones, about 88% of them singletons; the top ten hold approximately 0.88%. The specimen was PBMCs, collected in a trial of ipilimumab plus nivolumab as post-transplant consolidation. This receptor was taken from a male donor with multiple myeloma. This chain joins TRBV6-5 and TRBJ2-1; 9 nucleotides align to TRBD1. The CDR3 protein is CASNRGPVNEQFF. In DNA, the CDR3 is TGTGCCAGCAACAGGGGGCCGGTCAATGAGCAGTTCTTC.